Listed below are T cell receptor beta chains from one sample, sequenced in a study of control samples from healthy donors and cancer patients. The data were produced by immunoSEQ multiplex PCR, yet TCRdb's version contains in-frame clones alone and is incomplete. Found here are roughly 120,000 clones, 70% to 90% of them singletons; the top ten hold about 3.2%. The sample taken for sequencing was blood. These receptors all come from a man aged 40-49 years in good health. Each CDR3 is given with its conserved first and last residue. Fields, in order: V gene, J gene, clone size, D gene, CDR3 protein, CDR3 DNA. D genes are given only for firm matches. The listing skips clone size in some rows; elsewhere it reads once, few, many or a size class.

V gene: TRBV5-6; J gene: TRBJ1-1; clone size: -; D gene: -; CDR3 protein: CASSLRGTEAFF; CDR3 DNA: TGTGCCAGCAGCTTGAGGGGAACTGAAGCTTTCTTT
V gene: TRBV29-1; J gene: TRBJ1-1; clone size: -; D gene: -; CDR3 protein: CSVHYTRSWGRLNTEAFF; CDR3 DNA: TGCAGCGTCCACTACACGAGGAGCTGGGGCCGGCTGAACACTGAAGCTTTCTTT
V gene: TRBV3-1/TRBV3-2; J gene: TRBJ2-7; clone size: -; D gene: -; CDR3 protein: CASSQENRRYEQYF; CDR3 DNA: TGTGCCAGCAGCCAAGAAAACAGGAGGTACGAGCAGTACTTC
V gene: TRBV12-3/TRBV12-4; J gene: TRBJ1-1; clone size: -; D gene: TRBD1; CDR3 protein: CASKRQGNTEAFF; CDR3 DNA: TGTGCCAGCAAACGACAGGGGAACACTGAAGCTTTCTTT
V gene: TRBV6-5; J gene: TRBJ2-1; clone size: -; D gene: -; CDR3 protein: CASSHSDNEQFF; CDR3 DNA: TGTGCCAGCAGTCACTCCGACAATGAGCAGTTCTTC
V gene: TRBV2; J gene: TRBJ1-6; clone size: -; D gene: -; CDR3 protein: CASSEALAGDINSPLHF; CDR3 DNA: TGTGCCAGCAGTGAAGCGCTGGCAGGGGATATTAATTCACCCCTCCACTTT
V gene: TRBV4-2; J gene: TRBJ2-2; clone size: -; D gene: TRBD2; CDR3 protein: CASSPIIAGPSNTGELFF; CDR3 DNA: TGTGCCAGCAGCCCAATAATAGCGGGGCCCTCGAACACCGGGGAGCTGTTTTTT
V gene: TRBV7-9; J gene: TRBJ1-1; clone size: once; D gene: -; CDR3 protein: CASTTGSLQAFF; CDR3 DNA: TGTGCCAGCACGACAGGTTCGCTTCAAGCTTTCTTT
V gene: TRBV2; J gene: TRBJ2-3; clone size: -; D gene: -; CDR3 protein: CASSAVTDTQYF; CDR3 DNA: TGTGCCAGCAGTGCGGTCACAGATACGCAGTATTTT
V gene: TRBV19; J gene: TRBJ1-5; clone size: -; D gene: TRBD1; CDR3 protein: CASSIWQGAREPQHF; CDR3 DNA: TGTGCCAGTAGTATTTGGCAGGGGGCGAGAGAGCCCCAGCATTTT
V gene: TRBV19; J gene: TRBJ2-5; clone size: -; D gene: -; CDR3 protein: CASSPGWGQETQYF; CDR3 DNA: TGTGCCAGTAGCCCTGGCTGGGGGCAAGAGACCCAGTACTTC
V gene: TRBV24-1; J gene: TRBJ2-1; clone size: -; D gene: -; CDR3 protein: CATSGRQDDNEQFF; CDR3 DNA: TGTGCCACCAGTGGCAGACAGGACGACAATGAGCAGTTCTTC
V gene: TRBV18; J gene: TRBJ1-5; clone size: -; D gene: -; CDR3 protein: CASSLNEGRGSNQPQHF; CDR3 DNA: TGTGCCAGCTCACTGAATGAGGGGAGGGGTAGCAATCAGCCCCAGCATTTT
V gene: TRBV6-4; J gene: TRBJ1-6; clone size: once; D gene: -; CDR3 protein: CASSDRDNSPLHF; CDR3 DNA: TGTGCCAGCAGTGACAGGGATAATTCACCCCTCCACTTT
V gene: TRBV18; J gene: TRBJ1-2; clone size: -; D gene: -; CDR3 protein: CASSPTPNYGYTF; CDR3 DNA: TGTGCCAGCTCACCAACACCTAACTATGGCTACACCTTC
V gene: TRBV6-5; J gene: TRBJ1-3; clone size: -; D gene: TRBD1; CDR3 protein: CASSPGQGTGNTIYF; CDR3 DNA: TGTGCCAGCAGCCCGGGACAGGGGACCGGAAACACCATATATTTT
V gene: TRBV4-1; J gene: TRBJ2-7; clone size: few; D gene: -; CDR3 protein: CASSQGRGYREQYF; CDR3 DNA: TGCGCCAGCAGCCAAGGACGAGGGTACCGCGAGCAGTACTTC
V gene: TRBV19; J gene: TRBJ2-7; clone size: -; D gene: TRBD1; CDR3 protein: CASSSRTGDYEQYF; CDR3 DNA: TGTGCCAGTAGTTCGCGGACAGGGGACTACGAGCAGTACTTC